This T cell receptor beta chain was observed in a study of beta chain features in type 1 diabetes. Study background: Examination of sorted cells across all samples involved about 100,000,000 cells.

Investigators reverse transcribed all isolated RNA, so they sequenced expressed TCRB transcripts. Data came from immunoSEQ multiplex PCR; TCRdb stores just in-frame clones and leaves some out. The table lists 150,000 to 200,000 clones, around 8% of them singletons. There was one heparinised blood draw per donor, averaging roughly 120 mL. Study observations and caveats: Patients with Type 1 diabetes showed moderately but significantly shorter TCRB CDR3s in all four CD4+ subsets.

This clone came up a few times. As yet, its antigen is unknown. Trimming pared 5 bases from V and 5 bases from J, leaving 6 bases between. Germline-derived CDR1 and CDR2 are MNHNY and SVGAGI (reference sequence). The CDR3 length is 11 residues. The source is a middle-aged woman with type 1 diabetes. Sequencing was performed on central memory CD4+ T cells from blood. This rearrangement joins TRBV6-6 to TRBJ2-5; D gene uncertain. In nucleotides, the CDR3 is TGTGCCAGCAGTCCCTCGGAGACCCAGTACTTC. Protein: CASSPSETQYF.